A selection of T cell receptor beta chains follows, all from one sample in a study. TCRdb reprocessed the RT-PCR reads via MiXCR and lists one record per CDR3 protein. Altogether hundreds of thousands of distinct CDR3 sequences are present, 11% to 15% being singletons, with the ten largest covering roughly 3.6%. Sequenced input: memory CD4+ T cells from blood. The receptors come from a female donor in good health, serving as a healthy control. Each CDR3 is given with its conserved first and last residue. The D gene is left open where the match is weak. The size of a clone is reported for some rows only, either as once, few or many, or as a class for expanded clones.

clone size | D gene | J gene | V gene | CDR3 protein | CDR3 DNA
few | - | TRBJ1-4 | TRBV24-1 | CATSDSRSEKLFF | TGTGCCACCAGTGACAGCCGGTCTGAAAAACTGTTTTTT
- | - | TRBJ1-5 | TRBV20-1 | CSARELTSQPQHF | TGCAGTGCCCGGGAACTCACAAGTCAGCCCCAGCATTTT
few | - | TRBJ2-2 | TRBV4-1 | CASRPTFQTRTGELFF | TGCGCCAGCAGGCCCACTTTTCAGACGCGCACCGGGGAGCTGTTTTTT
few | - | TRBJ1-6 | TRBV11-1 | CASSSPVGQKNSPLHF | TGTGCCAGCAGCTCTCCCGTTGGGCAGAAGAATTCACCCCTCCACTTT
few | TRBD1 | TRBJ2-5 | TRBV3-1 | CASSRGTGEQETQYF | TGTGCCAGCAGCCGAGGGACAGGGGAACAAGAGACCCAGTACTTC
few | - | TRBJ2-5 | TRBV6-1 | CASKEWQETQYF | TGTGCCAGCAAAGAGTGGCAAGAGACCCAGTACTTC
many | - | TRBJ2-3 | TRBV4-3 | CASSQSGLADTQYF | TGCGCCAGCAGCCAAAGCGGGTTGGCAGATACGCAGTATTTT
- | - | TRBJ2-1 | TRBV18 | CASSPPQEGEQFF | TGTGCCAGCTCACCACCGCAGGAAGGTGAGCAGTTCTTC
- | - | TRBJ2-1 | TRBV4-2 | CASSQEMIAAYNEQFF | TGTGCCAGCAGCCAAGAGATGATAGCGGCCTACAATGAGCAGTTCTTC
- | TRBD1 | TRBJ2-1 | TRBV5-1 | CASSSDRGWAEQFF | TGCGCCAGCAGCTCGGACAGGGGGTGGGCTGAGCAGTTCTTC
few | TRBD2 | TRBJ2-1 | TRBV7-9 | CASSPKEGREGHDEQFF | TGTGCCAGCAGCCCCAAAGAGGGGAGGGAGGGCCATGATGAGCAGTTCTTC
many | TRBD2 | TRBJ2-1 | TRBV10-3 | CAISPGLAGGDEQFF | TGTGCCATCAGTCCGGGACTAGCGGGAGGGGATGAGCAGTTCTTC
- | - | TRBJ2-7 | TRBV20-1 | CSATAATIYEQYF | TGCAGTGCTACTGCGGCTACTATCTACGAGCAGTACTTC
- | - | TRBJ2-2 | TRBV18 | CASSTRGATNTGELFF | TGTGCCAGCTCAACAAGAGGGGCGACGAACACCGGGGAGCTGTTTTTT
many | - | TRBJ1-5 | TRBV20-1 | CSASSWSTESNQPQHF | TGCAGTGCTAGTTCCTGGTCGACAGAGAGCAATCAGCCCCAGCATTTT
- | TRBD1 | TRBJ1-5 | TRBV7-2 | CASSSDRGDQPQHF | TGTGCCAGCAGCTCGGACAGGGGCGATCAGCCCCAGCATTTT
few | TRBD1 | TRBJ2-2 | TRBV6-5 | CASSTGQGAGELFF | TGTGCCAGCAGTACGGGACAGGGGGCCGGGGAGCTGTTTTTT
- | - | TRBJ2-7 | TRBV28 | CASSWGRGSYEQYF | TGTGCCAGCAGTTGGGGCAGGGGATCCTACGAGCAGTACTTC
- | - | TRBJ2-2 | TRBV5-1 | CASSLASSRFTGELFF | TGCGCCAGCAGCTTAGCAAGCAGTCGTTTCACCGGGGAGCTGTTTTTT
- | TRBD1 | TRBJ2-1 | TRBV7-9 | CASNPGTGGNEQFF | TGTGCCAGTAATCCCGGGACAGGGGGCAATGAGCAGTTCTTC
few | - | TRBJ2-5 | TRBV6-6 | CASSTQQQETQYF | TGTGCCAGCAGTACTCAGCAGCAAGAGACCCAGTACTTC
- | TRBD2 | TRBJ2-4 | TRBV4-3 | CASSQGLLAGENIQYF | TGCGCCAGCAGCCAAGGGCTACTAGCGGGAGAAAACATTCAGTACTTC
- | - | TRBJ1-1 | TRBV28 | CASSLIDGVTEAFF | TGTGCCAGCAGTCTCATAGATGGGGTGACTGAAGCTTTCTTT
many | TRBD1 | TRBJ1-2 | TRBV15 | CATSRDSDSSYGYTF | TGTGCCACCAGCCGGGACAGCGACTCGAGCTATGGCTACACCTTC
- | - | TRBJ1-2 | TRBV28 | CASSLEVRGMGYGYTF | TGTGCCAGCAGTTTAGAAGTAAGGGGAATGGGATATGGCTACACCTTC
- | - | TRBJ2-7 | TRBV20-1 | CSARLDPSSYEQYF | TGCAGTGCTAGGCTAGACCCGAGCTCCTACGAGCAGTACTTC
few | - | TRBJ1-6 | TRBV20-1 | CSARRGPSGLPLHF | TGCAGTGCTAGGAGGGGCCCCAGCGGTTTACCCCTCCACTTT
few | - | TRBJ1-6 | TRBV7-2 | CASSLQTVRYSPLHF | TGTGCCAGCAGCTTACAGACCGTTCGTTATTCACCCCTCCACTTT
many | - | TRBJ1-3 | TRBV7-9 | CASSLGTFGNTIYF | TGTGCCAGCAGCTTGGGGACCTTTGGAAACACCATATATTTT
few | - | TRBJ2-2 | TRBV7-9 | CASSSGLSTGELFF | TGTGCCAGCAGCTCGGGACTTTCCACCGGGGAGCTGTTTTTT
many | - | TRBJ2-2 | TRBV7-2 | CASSLVAVSNTGELFF | TGTGCCAGCAGCTTAGTCGCTGTCAGTAACACCGGGGAGCTGTTTTTT
- | - | TRBJ2-2 | TRBV30 | CAWSLDGETGELFF | TGTGCCTGGAGCCTGGACGGGGAGACCGGGGAGCTGTTTTTT
many | - | TRBJ2-2 | TRBV7-9 | CATKAGGSNTGELFF | TGTGCCACCAAAGCTGGGGGCTCGAACACCGGGGAGCTGTTTTTT
many | TRBD2 | TRBJ2-3 | TRBV6-5 | CASSHQSLAGGPGGTDTQYF | TGTGCCAGCAGTCATCAATCCCTAGCGGGAGGGCCAGGCGGCACAGATACGCAGTATTTT
- | - | TRBJ2-1 | TRBV20-1 | CSALSSSQGRGNEQFF | TGCAGTGCCCTGAGTTCGTCCCAAGGTCGAGGGAATGAGCAGTTCTTC
- | TRBD1 | TRBJ2-7 | TRBV20-1 | CSAEDRVGSYEQYF | TGCAGTGCCGAAGACAGGGTAGGTTCCTACGAGCAGTACTTC
- | - | TRBJ2-5 | TRBV20-1 | CSASNSQETQYF | TGCAGTGCTAGTAACAGTCAAGAGACCCAGTACTTC
many | - | TRBJ2-5 | TRBV11-2 | CASSAAGGQVGETQYF | TGTGCCAGCAGCGCCGCAGGTGGGCAGGTTGGCGAGACCCAGTACTTC
few | TRBD2 | TRBJ2-7 | TRBV5-1 | CASGEGRSYEQYF | TGCGCCAGCGGGGAGGGCCGATCCTACGAGCAGTACTTC
- | TRBD2 | TRBJ2-1 | TRBV15 | CATSRYGLAVNEQFF | TGTGCCACCAGCCGATATGGACTAGCGGTCAATGAGCAGTTCTTC
few | - | TRBJ2-7 | TRBV3-1 | CASSFRDAWGIYEQYF | TGTGCCAGCAGCTTCAGGGACGCTTGGGGGATCTACGAGCAGTACTTC
- | - | TRBJ1-6 | TRBV7-6 | CASSLARISQLSNSPLHF | TGTGCCAGCAGCTTAGCACGTATTTCACAGCTGTCGAATTCACCCCTCCACTTT
few | - | TRBJ1-2 | TRBV7-2 | CASSVRETYGYTF | TGTGCCAGCAGCGTCCGGGAGACCTATGGCTACACCTTC
- | - | TRBJ2-2 | TRBV27 | CASSLSPDGRGELFF | TGTGCCAGCAGTTTATCGCCGGACGGACGGGGGGAGCTGTTTTTT